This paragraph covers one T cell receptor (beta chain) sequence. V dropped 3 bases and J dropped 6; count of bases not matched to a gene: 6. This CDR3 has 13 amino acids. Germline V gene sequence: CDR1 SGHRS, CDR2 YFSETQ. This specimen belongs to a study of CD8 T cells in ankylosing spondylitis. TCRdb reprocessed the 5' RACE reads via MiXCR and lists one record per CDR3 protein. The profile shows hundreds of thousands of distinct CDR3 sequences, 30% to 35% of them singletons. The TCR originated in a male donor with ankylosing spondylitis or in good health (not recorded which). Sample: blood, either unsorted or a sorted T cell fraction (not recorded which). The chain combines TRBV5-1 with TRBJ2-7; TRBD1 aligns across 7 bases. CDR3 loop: CASSSERGPEQYF. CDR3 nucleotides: TGCGCCAGCAGCTCGGAAAGGGGGCCCGAGCAGTACTTC.